This TCR beta chain came from a study of blood T cell repertoires in COVID-19. TCRdb keeps only in-frame clones here, not all; method: immunoSEQ multiplex PCR. This table has roughly 110,000 clones, over 80% appearing once. CDR1 LGHNA and CDR2 YSLEER come from the germline V gene. Trimming shortened V by 0 bases and J by 0 bases, and 11 bases separated the two germline ends. There are 16 residues in the CDR3. The sequencing sample was made of peripheral blood. The TCR comes from a young woman with acute or convalescent COVID-19. This sequence joins TRBV4-3 and TRBJ1-1; no reliable D call. Here the CDR3 reads CASSQDLQLMNTEAFF. The CDR3 bases are TGCGCCAGCAGCCAAGATTTACAGCTAATGAACACTGAAGCTTTCTTT.